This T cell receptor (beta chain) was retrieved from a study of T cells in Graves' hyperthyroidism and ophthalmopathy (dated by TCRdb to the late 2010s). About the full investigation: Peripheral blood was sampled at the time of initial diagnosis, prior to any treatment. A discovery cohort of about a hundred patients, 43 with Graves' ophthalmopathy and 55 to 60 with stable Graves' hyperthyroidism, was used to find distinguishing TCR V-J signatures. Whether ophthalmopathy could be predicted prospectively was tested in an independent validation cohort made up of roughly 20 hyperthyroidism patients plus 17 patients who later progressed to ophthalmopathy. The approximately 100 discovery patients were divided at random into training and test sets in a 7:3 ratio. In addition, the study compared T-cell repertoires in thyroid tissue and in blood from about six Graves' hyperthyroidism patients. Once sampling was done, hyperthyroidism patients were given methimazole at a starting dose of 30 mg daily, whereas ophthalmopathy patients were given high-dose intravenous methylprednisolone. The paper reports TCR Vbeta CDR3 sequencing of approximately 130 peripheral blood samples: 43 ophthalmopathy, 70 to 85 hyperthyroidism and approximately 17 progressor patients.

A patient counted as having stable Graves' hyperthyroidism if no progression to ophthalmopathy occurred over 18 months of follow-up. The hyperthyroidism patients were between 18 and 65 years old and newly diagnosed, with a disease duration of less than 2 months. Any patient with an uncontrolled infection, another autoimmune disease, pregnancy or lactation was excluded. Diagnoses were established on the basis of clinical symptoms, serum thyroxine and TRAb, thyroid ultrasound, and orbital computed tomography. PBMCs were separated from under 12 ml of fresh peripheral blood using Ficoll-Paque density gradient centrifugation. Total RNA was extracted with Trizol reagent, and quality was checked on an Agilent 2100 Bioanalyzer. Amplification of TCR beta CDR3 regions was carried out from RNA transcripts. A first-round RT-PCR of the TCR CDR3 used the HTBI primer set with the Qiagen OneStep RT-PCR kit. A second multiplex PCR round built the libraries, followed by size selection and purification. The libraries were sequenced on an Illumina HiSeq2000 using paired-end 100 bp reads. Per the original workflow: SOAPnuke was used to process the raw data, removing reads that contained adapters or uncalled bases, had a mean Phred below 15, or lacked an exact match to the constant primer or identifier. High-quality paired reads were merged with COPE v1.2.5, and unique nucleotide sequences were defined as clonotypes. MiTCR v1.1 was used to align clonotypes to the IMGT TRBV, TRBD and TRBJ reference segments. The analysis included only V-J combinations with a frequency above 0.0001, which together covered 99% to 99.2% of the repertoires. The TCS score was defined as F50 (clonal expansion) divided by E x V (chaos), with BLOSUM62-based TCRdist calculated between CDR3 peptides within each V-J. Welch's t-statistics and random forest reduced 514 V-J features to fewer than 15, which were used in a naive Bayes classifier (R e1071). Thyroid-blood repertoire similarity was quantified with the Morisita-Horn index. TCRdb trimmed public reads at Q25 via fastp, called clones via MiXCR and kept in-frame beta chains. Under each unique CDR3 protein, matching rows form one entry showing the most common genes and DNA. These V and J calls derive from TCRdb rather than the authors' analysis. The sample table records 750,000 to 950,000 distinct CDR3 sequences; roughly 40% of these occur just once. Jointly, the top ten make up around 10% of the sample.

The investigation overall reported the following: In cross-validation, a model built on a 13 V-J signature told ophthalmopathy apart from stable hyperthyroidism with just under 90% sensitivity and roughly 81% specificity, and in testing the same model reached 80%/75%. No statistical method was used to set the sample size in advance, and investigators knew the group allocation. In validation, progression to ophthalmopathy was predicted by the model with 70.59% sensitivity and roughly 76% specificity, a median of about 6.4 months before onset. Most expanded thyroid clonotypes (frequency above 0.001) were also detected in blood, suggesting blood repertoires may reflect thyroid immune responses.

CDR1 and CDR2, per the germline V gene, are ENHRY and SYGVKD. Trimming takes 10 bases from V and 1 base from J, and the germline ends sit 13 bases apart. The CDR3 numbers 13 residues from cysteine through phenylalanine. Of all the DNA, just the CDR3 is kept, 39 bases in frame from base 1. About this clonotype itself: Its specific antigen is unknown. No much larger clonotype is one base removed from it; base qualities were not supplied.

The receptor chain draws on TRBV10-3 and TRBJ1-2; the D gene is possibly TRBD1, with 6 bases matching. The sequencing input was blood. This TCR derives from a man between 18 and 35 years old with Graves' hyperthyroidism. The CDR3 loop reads CASAGDGNYGYTF. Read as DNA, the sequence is TGTGCCAGCGCAGGGGATGGTAACTATGGCTACACCTTC.